This T cell receptor beta chain was recorded in a study of shared clonotypes between healthy human individuals. Only CD45RO-negative cells positively selected for CCR7 counted as naive CD8 cells, so terminally differentiated effector memory CD45RA+ cells were excluded. The donors were all Caucasian adults (living in Nashville, Tennessee). An approximately 220 ng quantity of DNA, 32,000 or so T cell genomes, went into the sorted-subset replicate PCRs. Profiled with immunoSEQ multiplex PCR; TCRdb holds only in-frame clones, not every one. The sample consists of roughly 2 million clones, approximately 94% of them appearing once. This clone was picked up one time. This CDR3 region has 16 residues. J gave up 6 bases and V 2 bases, and 8 bases lay outside the gene matches. Germline V gene data show CDR1 as LNHDA and CDR2 as SQIVND (reference sequence).

The chain combines TRBV19 with TRBJ2-2, with 8 bases fitting TRBD2. The sequence came from a young man in good health. Source material: naive CD8+ T cells sorted from blood. CDR3 sequence reads: CASSILSGSHPGELFF. The CDR3 nucleotides read TGTGCCAGTAGTATACTCAGCGGGAGTCACCCCGGGGAGCTGTTTTTT. Complete variable domain (other parts from reference TRBV19 and TRBJ2-2): DGGITQSPKYLFRKEGQNVTLSCEQNLNHDAMYWYRQDPGQGLRLIYYSQIVNDFQKGDIAEGYSVSREKKESFPLTVTSAQKNPTAFYLCASSILSGSHPGELFFGEGSRLTVL.